The 23 T cell receptor beta chains given below trace back to one sample, sequenced in a study of Graves' ophthalmopathy and Graves' hyperthyroidism. CDR3 regions of TCR beta were amplified from RNA transcripts. Amplification began with first-round RT-PCR using HTBI primers, then second-round multiplex PCR was performed. TCRdb redid the calling of the multiplex PCR reads with MiXCR, one entry per CDR3 protein. Of over a million distinct CDR3 sequences in the sample, about 36% are singletons; the top ten hold around 10%. Source material: peripheral blood or thyroid tissue (not recorded which). The receptors were gathered from an adult man with Graves' hyperthyroidism.

This clonotype was seen more than once but under ten times. The V and J genes are TRBV9 and TRBJ1-1; D is undetermined. Trimming took off 7 bases at V and 8 bases at J, with 15 bases between the two ends. The germline gives CDR1 SGDLS, CDR2 YYNGEE. CDR3 size: 12 residues. CDR3 nucleotides: TGTGCCAGCGGGATGGAGGCGGACGAAGCTTTCTTT. It is translated as CASGMEADEAFF. The full variable domain, in which reference TRBV9 and TRBJ1-1 provide the parts outside the CDR3, is DSGVTQTPKHLITATGQRVTLRCSPRSGDLSVYWYQQSLDQGLQFLIQYYNGEERAKGNILERFSAQQFPDLHSELNLSSLELGDSALYFCASGMEADEAFFGQGTRLTVV.

The CDR3 nucleotides are TGTGCCAGCAGTGAGGGAGGGACCTCCACGGCAGATACGCAGTATTTT. Protein: CASSEGGTSTADTQYF. This chain connects TRBV2 to TRBJ2-3; the match to TRBD2 covers 7 bases. The germline CDR1 and CDR2 sequences are SNHLY and FYNNEI. CDR3 length: 16 amino acids. V lost 3 bases to trimming and J lost 4 bases; unmatched junction nucleotides: 10. Drawing the rest from reference TRBV2 and TRBJ2-3, the complete variable domain is EPEVTQTPSHQVTQMGQEVILRCVPISNHLYFYWYRQILGQKVEFLVSFYNNEISEKSEIFDDQFSVERPDGSNFTLKIRSTKLEDSAMYFCASSEGGTSTADTQYFGPGTRLTVL.

In the case of this clonotype: A much larger clone lies one base from this, so it may be a read error. V and J are TRBV20-1 and TRBJ1-2; D remains unclear. Trimming took 5 bases from V and 4 from J, leaving 11 bases between them. CDR1 and CDR2 (germline): DFQATT, SNEGSKA (reference sequence). The CDR3 covers 12 residues. CDR3 nucleotide sequence: TGCAGTGCTGGAACCGGGTCCTATGGCTACACCTTC. This gives the protein CSAGTGSYGYTF.

This clonotype was recorded at least ten times. The rearrangement joins TRBV7-2 to TRBJ2-5; D remains ambiguous. Trimming stripped 6 bases from V and 4 bases from J, with 3 bases between. Germline CDR1 SGHTA, CDR2 FQGNSA. This CDR3 has 10 residues. The CDR3 sequence is CASSRETQYF. CDR3 nucleotides: TGTGCCAGCAGTAGAGAGACCCAGTACTTC.

The chain combines TRBV29-1 with TRBJ1-1, with D perhaps TRBD1 (5 bases). Germline V CDR1 and CDR2: SQVTM, ANQGSEA. This CDR3 spans 11 amino acids. V was shortened by 6 bases and J by 7 bases, with 12 bases between the two germline ends. The CDR3 region has the DNA TGCAGCGTCCTCGACAGAGGTGAAGCTTTCTTT. Its translation is CSVLDRGEAFF. The full variable domain, rest sourced from reference TRBV29-1 and TRBJ1-1, is SAVISQKPSRDICQRGTSLTIQCQVDSQVTMMFWYRQQPGQSLTLIATANQGSEATYESGFVIDKFPISRPNLTFSTLTVSNMSPEDSSIYLCSVLDRGEAFFGQGTRLTVV.

This clonotype came up a few times. This chain connects TRBV12-3 or TRBV12-4 to TRBJ2-7, with 9 bases lining up with TRBD1. This CDR3 is 14 amino acids long. The V segment lost 0 bases and the J segment 6 bases; nucleotides outside the gene matches: 3. The CDR3 reads CASSLAGTGSEQYF. The CDR3 bases are TGTGCCAGCAGTTTAGCGGGGACAGGGAGCGAGCAGTACTTC.

This clonotype was observed many times. The chain uses TRBV5-1 and TRBJ2-5; 9 bases line up with TRBD1. The CDR3 is 16 amino acids. V shed 5 bases, J shed 5 bases, and the junction held 13 bases outside the gene matches. From germline, CDR1 is SGHRS and CDR2 YFSETQ. In DNA form, the CDR3 reads TGCGCCAGCAGTCCCCCGACGGGACAGGGTGGCGAGACCCAGTACTTC. Its translation is CASSPPTGQGGETQYF. Using reference TRBV5-1 and TRBJ2-5 for the parts outside the CDR3, the full variable domain is KAGVTQTPRYLIKTRGQQVTLSCSPISGHRSVSWYQQTPGQGLQFLFEYFSETQRNKGNFPGRFSGRQFSNSRSEMNVSTLELGDSALYLCASSPPTGQGGETQYFGPGTRLLVL.

V usage is TRBV29-1 and J usage is TRBJ2-6, with 7 bases that match TRBD1. The J segment lost 18 bases and the V segment lost 6 bases, leaving 11 bases of the junction unmatched. The germline CDR1 and CDR2 sequences are SQVTM and ANQGSEA. This CDR3 region has 11 residues. The CDR3 DNA is TGCAGCGTCGTGAGTACAGGGGTTCAGACTTTC. This encodes CSVVSTGVQTF.

The chain uses TRBV7-2 and TRBJ1-2, with 7 bases identical to TRBD1. With 5 bases clipped from V and 0 bases from J, the junction kept 12 bases outside the gene matches. Germline CDR1 reads SGHTA; CDR2 reads FQGNSA. The CDR3 consists of 17 residues. CDR3 loop: CASSVWDRHLSNYGYTF. In DNA, the CDR3 is TGTGCCAGCAGCGTTTGGGACAGACATCTTTCTAACTATGGCTACACCTTC.

This clonotype was counted many times. The rearrangement uses TRBV7-9 and TRBJ2-7; 9 bases line up with TRBD1. Germline V gives CDR1 SEHNR, CDR2 FQNEAQ (reference sequence). This CDR3 spans 16 amino acids. Trimming cost V 5 bases and J 2 bases; bases outside gene matches: 10. CDR3 DNA sequence: TGTGCCAGCAGCCCCCGCCCGGGACAGGGCGCCTACGAGCAGTACTTC. Its translation is CASSPRPGQGAYEQYF. Full variable domain (missing parts from reference TRBV7-9 and TRBJ2-7): DTGVSQNPRHKITKRGQNVTFRCDPISEHNRLYWYRQTLGQGPEFLTYFQNEAQLEKSRLLSDRFSAERPKGSFSTLEIQRTEQGDSAMYLCASSPRPGQGAYEQYFGPGTRLTVT.

This clonotype was recorded many times. The chain links TRBV7-9 to TRBJ1-6, with D perhaps matching TRBD1 (6 bases). The CDR3 has 15 amino acids. The germline V and J ends were trimmed by 5 bases and 9 bases, with 17 bases remaining between them. Germline CDR1 is SEHNR and CDR2 is FQNEAQ (reference sequence). CDR3 nucleotides: TGTGCCAGCAGCCTGGACGGCAGGGGTTCTTCACCCCTCCACTTT. Its protein product is CASSLDGRGSSPLHF.

The sample holds a few counts of this clonotype. CDR3 amino acids: CAITPGGAADTQYF. The CDR3 DNA sequence: TGTGCCATCACCCCAGGGGGGGCGGCAGATACGCAGTATTTT. V usage is TRBV24-1 and J usage is TRBJ2-3; D tentatively fits TRBD1 or TRBD2 (7 bases each). The V gene's germline CDR1 is KGHDR and CDR2 SFDVKD. This CDR3 is 14 amino acids long. Trimming stripped 11 bases from V and 4 bases from J, with 18 bases between.

This clonotype has more than one count but fewer than ten. With a much larger clone just one base away, this may be a read error. This sequence joins TRBV29-1 and TRBJ2-5; TRBD2 aligns across 10 bases. Germline-derived CDR1 and CDR2 are SQVTM and ANQGSEA. The CDR3 length is 17 residues. J gave up 5 bases and V 0 bases, and 12 bases lay outside the gene matches. DNA for the CDR3: TGCAGCGTTGAAGATCTCGGGCGAACTAGCGGGATGGAGACCCAGTACTTC. This gives the protein CSVEDLGRTSGMETQYF. The full variable domain, with the rest looked up from reference TRBV29-1 and TRBJ2-5, is SAVISQKPSRDICQRGTSLTIQCQVDSQVTMMFWYRQQPGQSLTLIATANQGSEATYESGFVIDKFPISRPNLTFSTLTVSNMSPEDSSIYLCSVEDLGRTSGMETQYFGPGTRLLVL.

The chain combines TRBV28 with TRBJ2-7, with 12 bases matching TRBD2. V lost 5 bases and J lost 5; bases outside the gene matches: 7. Germline CDR1 and CDR2: MDHEN and SYDVKM. CDR3 length equals 15 residues. The CDR3 region is CASSLTSGSIDEQYF. The CDR3, as DNA: TGTGCCAGCAGTCTGACTAGCGGGAGCATCGACGAGCAGTACTTC.

This chain uses TRBV6-1 with TRBJ1-4, with D unclear. CDR1 MNHNS and CDR2 SASEGT come from the germline V gene. The CDR3 is 11 amino acids. V dropped 8 bases and J dropped 4 bases, with 5 bases sitting between them. Here the CDR3 reads CASQLNEKLFF. The DNA for the CDR3 is TGTGCCAGCCAGCTTAATGAAAAACTGTTTTTT.

The rearrangement uses TRBV29-1 and TRBJ1-3, with 7 bases lining up with TRBD1. V was clipped by 5 bases and J by 3 bases; unmatched bases: 4. The germline V gene encodes CDR1 SQVTM and CDR2 ANQGSEA. This CDR3 contains 13 residues. The chain's CDR3 is CSVKDRIGNTIYF. In DNA form, the CDR3 reads TGCAGCGTTAAGGACAGGATTGGAAACACCATATATTTT.

This clonotype has ten or more counts. The chain is built from TRBV6-5 and TRBJ2-7; the match to TRBD1 covers 7 bases. The CDR3 has 15 amino acids. Losses at the gene ends were 4 bases for V and 2 bases for J; bases not matched to a gene: 8. Per germline, CDR1 MNHEY and CDR2 SVGAGI. In nucleotides, the CDR3 is TGTGCCAGCAGTTCGATCCGGGACAGCGCCTACGAGCAGTACTTC. Its protein is CASSSIRDSAYEQYF.

This clonotype was counted at least ten times. The chain employs TRBV25-1 and TRBJ2-6; D is unclear. Germline CDR1 is MGHDK and CDR2 is SYGVNS. CDR3 size: 13 residues. Trimming removed 3 bases from V and 7 bases from J, with 7 bases in between. The CDR3, as DNA: TGTGCCAGCAGTGACCCCGGAGCCAACGTCCTGACTTTC. It specifies CASSDPGANVLTF.

This clonotype has at least ten counts. This chain joins TRBV5-6 and TRBJ1-6; 10 bases match TRBD1. Germline-derived CDR1 and CDR2 are SGHDT and YYEEEE. V was pared by 4 bases and J by 16 bases, with 8 bases of the junction left unmatched. The CDR3 extends over 13 amino acids. The CDR3 loop reads CASSQYPGQGLHF. CDR3 coding DNA: TGTGCCAGCAGCCAATACCCGGGACAGGGGCTCCACTTT.

The genes are TRBV20-1 and TRBJ2-5; D is perhaps TRBD2 (5 bases). Trimming removed 6 bases at V and 7 bases at J, with 15 bases between. From germline, CDR1 is DFQATT and CDR2 SNEGSKA (reference sequence). CDR3 size: 12 residues. The CDR3 sequence: CSATLLEGTQYF. The DNA of the CDR3 is TGCAGTGCAACCCTACTAGAGGGGACCCAGTACTTC.

This chain uses TRBV11-2 with TRBJ1-4, with a weak D call TRBD1 (5 bases). V lost 0 bases and J lost 12, with 14 bases in between. CDR3 length: 14 amino acids. Germline V CDR1 and CDR2: SGHAT, FQNNGV. This CDR3 reads CASSLEVAGTELFF. The CDR3 nucleotides read TGTGCCAGCAGCTTAGAGGTTGCCGGGACGGAACTGTTTTTT.

This clonotype has ten or more counts. The genes are TRBV9 and TRBJ1-4; D is unclear. This CDR3 is 17 amino acids long. V dropped 2 bases and J dropped 6 bases, with 20 bases sitting between them. The germline gives CDR1 SGDLS, CDR2 YYNGEE. CDR3 coding DNA: TGTGCCAGCAGCGTTGGTTTACCGCGGATTTCGGATGAAAAACTGTTTTTT. It yields the protein CASSVGLPRISDEKLFF.

This clonotype was picked up many times. This chain joins TRBV29-1 and TRBJ2-2, with D hard to call. This CDR3 is built from 12 residues. CDR1 and CDR2 from the germline V gene are SQVTM and ANQGSEA. Between the trimmed V and J ends, which lost 6 bases and 7 bases, there was a span of 12 bases. DNA of the CDR3: TGCAGCGTCGAGCAAACCATCGGGGAGCTGTTTTTT. As protein: CSVEQTIGELFF.